Following are 21 T cell receptor beta chains from one sample sequenced in a study of blood T cells in healthy people across ages. With a J-beta primer mix and a sample-barcoded 5' primer, a second PCR ran about 7 to 12 cycles. TCRdb independently ran MiXCR on the 5' RACE reads; one entry per CDR3 protein. This table has roughly 1,000,000 distinct CDR3 sequences, about 23% appearing once. This same sample was also taken into another study, of T cells of mothers and their children.

The sequenced material came from blood. These receptors came from a girl aged 2 to 9 in good health.

This clonotype was observed a few times. The V gene is TRBV5-1, the J gene TRBJ1-1; D ambiguous. The germline V gene has CDR1 SGHRS and CDR2 YFSETQ. This CDR3 is built from 13 residues. The V end lost 0 bases, the J end lost 3 bases, and 6 bases lay between the germline ends. The CDR3 is CASSLDSDTEAFF. The CDR3 DNA follows: TGCGCCAGCAGCTTGGACTCGGACACTGAAGCTTTCTTT.

This chain connects TRBV20-1 to TRBJ1-1; TRBD1 might be the D (5 bases). Germline V gives CDR1 DFQATT, CDR2 SNEGSKA (reference sequence). V was shortened by 6 bases and J by 0 bases, with 17 bases between the two germline ends. The CDR3 is 15 residues long. DNA of the CDR3: TGCAGTGCCCCCTCGGCGGACACCCTGAACACTGAAGCTTTCTTT. Amino acid sequence: CSAPSADTLNTEAFF.

This clonotype was counted between two and nine times. The chain has TRBV5-1 and TRBJ2-1, with 9 bases fitting TRBD2. The V segment lost 2 bases and the J segment 6 bases; nucleotides outside the gene matches: 6. This CDR3 has 15 residues. CDR1 SGHRS and CDR2 YFSETQ come from the germline V gene. The CDR3 sequence is CASSFAGGHVNEQFF. CDR3 DNA sequence: TGCGCCAGCAGCTTCGCGGGAGGGCATGTCAATGAGCAGTTCTTC.

The genes are TRBV5-1 and TRBJ1-2; 8 nucleotides agree with TRBD1. The CDR3 totals 14 residues. Germline-derived CDR1 and CDR2 are SGHRS and YFSETQ. V lost 5 bases and J lost 3; bases outside the gene matches: 6. The CDR3, as DNA: TGCGCCAGCAGGTATGGACAGGGAGACTATGGCTACACCTTC. Translation: CASRYGQGDYGYTF.

This clonotype turned up a few times. DNA of the CDR3: TGTGCCAGCAGCCAAGGCGTAGCGGGAGTGTACGAGCAGTACTTC. The encoded protein is CASSQGVAGVYEQYF. This chain connects TRBV3-1 to TRBJ2-7, with 9 bases aligning to TRBD2. The CDR3 is made up of 15 amino acids. J gave up 4 bases and V 1 base, and 5 bases lay outside the gene matches. Per germline, CDR1 LGHDT and CDR2 YNNKEL (reference sequence).

This clonotype was counted between two and nine times. V and J are TRBV7-3 and TRBJ2-1; D may be TRBD2 (6 bases). V gave up 2 bases and J gave up 9 bases, with 8 bases separating them. This CDR3 region has 12 residues. Germline values: CDR1 SGHTA, CDR2 FQGTGA. For the CDR3, the DNA is TGTGCCAGCAGCTTACCGGGACTTGAGCAGTTCTTC. Residues: CASSLPGLEQFF.

The chain employs TRBV7-2 and TRBJ2-5; D possibly uses TRBD1 or TRBD2 (5 bases each). The end of the DNA aligns better with TRBJ2-7, so the J call may be wrong. The CDR3 is 14 amino acids. Germline CDR1 SGHTA, CDR2 FQGNSA. The CDR3 spells CASSLWDGAYEQYF. In nucleotides, the CDR3 is TGTGCCAGCAGCTTATGGGACGGTGCCTACGAGCAGTACTTC.

This clonotype turned up a few times. This rearrangement joins TRBV7-6 to TRBJ2-5, with a weak D call TRBD1 (9 bases). Germline V lookup: CDR1 SGHVS, CDR2 FNYEAQ. Between the trimmed V and J ends, which lost 4 bases and 3 bases, there was a span of 18 bases. The CDR3 spans 16 residues. This chain's CDR3 is CASSSTGGAGEETQYF. For the CDR3, the DNA is TGTGCCAGCAGCTCGACAGGGGGAGCGGGGGAAGAGACCCAGTACTTC. Drawing the rest from reference TRBV7-6 and TRBJ2-5, the complete variable domain is GAGVSQSPRYKVTKRGQDVALRCDPISGHVSLYWYRQALGQGPEFLTYFNYEAQQDKSGLPNDRFSAERPEGSISTLTIQRTEQRDSAMYRCASSSTGGAGEETQYFGPGTRLLVL.

This rearrangement joins TRBV29-1 to TRBJ2-2; no reliable D call. CDR1 and CDR2 from the germline V gene are SQVTM and ANQGSEA. V was trimmed by 5 bases and J by 5 bases, leaving 6 bases between them. The CDR3 covers 11 residues. The CDR3 bases are TGCAGCGTTATAAGGACCGGGGAGCTGTTTTTT. Protein sequence: CSVIRTGELFF.

This chain connects TRBV6-9 to TRBJ2-5, with a weak D call TRBD1 (6 bases). The V gene's germline CDR1 is MNHGY and CDR2 SVAAGI. V dropped 7 bases and J dropped 5 bases, with 20 bases sitting between them. The CDR3 has 15 residues. The DNA for the CDR3 is TGTGCCAGCATCTATCCGGGTTCCACAGGGGAGACCCAGTACTTC. Protein: CASIYPGSTGETQYF.

The chain has TRBV6-2 or TRBV6-3 and TRBJ1-1; D not resolved. V lost 4 bases and J lost 3, with 9 bases in between. Germline CDR1 MNHEY, CDR2 SVGEGT. This CDR3 has 13 amino acids. DNA of the CDR3: TGTGCCAGCAGTTTTTGGGCAGACACTGAAGCTTTCTTT. It codes for CASSFWADTEAFF.

The chain is built from TRBV4-1 and TRBJ2-5, with 10 nucleotides matching TRBD2. The end of the DNA aligns better with TRBJ2-7, so the J call may be wrong. The CDR3 runs 16 residues. Germline CDR1 is MGHRA and CDR2 is YSYEKL. CDR3 nucleotides: TGCGCCAGCAGCCAAGTACGAGCGGGAGGGCCCCACGAGCAGTACTTC. Residues: CASSQVRAGGPHEQYF.

The chain carries TRBV12-3 or TRBV12-4 and TRBJ1-5; D is possibly TRBD1 (5 bases). This CDR3 spans 13 amino acids. The V and J ends lost 7 bases and 9 bases respectively, with 16 bases between them. DNA of the CDR3: TGTGCCAGCAATAATGGAGGGGACCTGCCCCAGCATTTT. Its protein product is CASNNGGDLPQHF.

The chain carries TRBV28 and TRBJ2-1; D remains unclear. The J call is in doubt because the DNA end fits TRBJ2-7 better. The CDR3 extends over 15 amino acids. Germline assignment: CDR1 MDHEN and CDR2 SYDVKM. The CDR3 loop is CASSFLGRGDSEQYF. The CDR3 coding sequence is TGTGCCAGCAGTTTTTTGGGCCGTGGGGATAGCGAGCAGTACTTC.

The rearrangement links TRBV9 to TRBJ1-2; TRBD1 is a possible D gene (5 bases). Trimming cost V 0 bases and J 8 bases, with 20 bases left between them. The CDR3 runs to 16 residues. Germline CDR1 reads SGDLS; CDR2 reads YYNGEE. This chain's CDR3 is CASSVDGSGLAGGYTF. Written as DNA, the CDR3 is TGTGCCAGCAGCGTAGATGGCTCGGGGCTAGCAGGAGGCTACACCTTC.

The chain joins TRBV6-2 or TRBV6-3 to TRBJ1-2, with 8 bases matching TRBD1. The CDR3 consists of 14 residues. Germline loops: CDR1 MNHEY, CDR2 SVGEGT. The V gene end was trimmed by 6 bases and the J gene end by 5 bases; junction bases not matched to a gene: 8. CDR3 DNA: TGTGCCAGCAGCCCGGACAGGGTACAGTATGGCTACACCTTC. Residues: CASSPDRVQYGYTF.

A few counts support this clonotype. The chain is built from TRBV29-1 and TRBJ1-1, with D tentatively TRBD1 (6 bases). The CDR3 loop spans 14 amino acids. V was cut by 8 bases and J by 1 base, with 17 bases left in between. CDR1 is SQVTM and CDR2 is ANQGSEA in the germline V gene. Written as DNA, the CDR3 is TGCAGCACAGAAGGGGGGACGGAGAACACTGAAGCTTTCTTT. Protein sequence: CSTEGGTENTEAFF. Full variable domain (rest looked up from reference TRBV29-1 and TRBJ1-1): SAVISQKPSRDICQRGTSLTIQCQVDSQVTMMFWYRQQPGQSLTLIATANQGSEATYESGFVIDKFPISRPNLTFSTLTVSNMSPEDSSIYLCSTEGGTENTEAFFGQGTRLTVV.

The chain joins TRBV11-2 to TRBJ2-1; TRBD2 matches 8 bases. The V gene end was trimmed by 5 bases and the J gene end by 0 bases; junction bases not matched to a gene: 9. CDR1 is SGHAT and CDR2 is FQNNGV in the germline V gene. The CDR3 covers 17 residues. This chain's CDR3 is CASSIPLAGSSYNEQFF. DNA for the CDR3: TGTGCCAGCAGCATCCCTTTAGCGGGAAGCTCCTACAATGAGCAGTTCTTC.

This clonotype was counted a few times. The genes are TRBV20-1 and TRBJ2-2; 12 nucleotides agree with TRBD2. The germline V gene encodes CDR1 DFQATT and CDR2 SNEGSKA (reference sequence). The J segment lost 6 bases and the V segment lost 0 bases, leaving 8 bases of the junction unmatched. The CDR3 is made up of 17 amino acids. DNA for the CDR3: TGCAGTGCTAGAGATCGTAAAGCTAGCGGGGGGGCCGGGGAGCTGTTTTTT. This translates into CSARDRKASGGAGELFF.

This sequence joins TRBV9 and TRBJ1-1, with no clear D. CDR3 size: 15 residues. Germline-derived CDR1 and CDR2 are SGDLS and YYNGEE. Trimming took 0 bases from V and 4 from J, leaving 13 bases between them. Written as DNA, the CDR3 is TGTGCCAGCAGCGTAGAGGGCCAACTTTTCACTGAAGCTTTCTTT. This codes for CASSVEGQLFTEAFF.

This clonotype was counted a few times. No DNA is shown, since the ends of the CDR3 on it are uncertain; the CDR3 is the one TCRdb lists. The V gene is TRBV6-6, the J gene TRBJ2-5. Germline V gene data show CDR1 as MNHNY and CDR2 as SVGAGI (reference sequence). A total of 13 residues make up the CDR3, ends included. The CDR3 sequence: CASIQDILETQYF.